The 9 T cell receptor beta chains below were found in one sample sequenced in a study of blood T cell repertoires in COVID-19. Profiled with immunoSEQ multiplex PCR; TCRdb holds only in-frame clones, not every one. Of fewer than 250,000 clones listed, roughly nine tenths are singletons. The sample taken for sequencing was peripheral blood. These TCRs come from a man between 60 and 75 years old with COVID-19, enrolled during active disease.

The rearrangement uses TRBV4-1 and TRBJ1-1, with 8 bases aligning to TRBD1. CDR1 is MGHRA and CDR2 is YSYEKL in the germline V gene. Losses at the gene ends were 6 bases for V and 5 bases for J; bases not matched to a gene: 5. The CDR3 contains 13 residues. CDR3 in DNA: TGCGCCAGCAGTGACAGGGGACAGACTGAAGCTTTCTTT. Protein product: CASSDRGQTEAFF.

The rearrangement joins TRBV5-1 to TRBJ2-1; 7 bases agree with TRBD1. V shed 4 bases and J 2 bases; nucleotides not matched to a gene: 6. There are 15 residues in the CDR3. Per the germline V gene, CDR1 is SGHRS and CDR2 is YFSETQ. The CDR3 DNA sequence: TGCGCCAGCAGCCTGACAGGGAGACCCTACAATGAGCAGTTCTTC. Residues: CASSLTGRPYNEQFF.

The chain has TRBV7-2 and TRBJ1-2; D unresolved. Trimming removed 4 bases from V and 3 bases from J, with 12 bases in between. Germline CDR1 reads SGHTA; CDR2 reads FQGNSA. The CDR3 has 14 residues. CDR3 sequence (DNA): TGTGCCAGCAGCTCGCTAGGTAGCTACTATGGCTACACCTTC. Its protein is CASSSLGSYYGYTF. Supplemented by reference TRBV7-2 and TRBJ1-2, the full variable domain reads GAGVSQSPSNKVTEKGKDVELRCDPISGHTALYWYRQSLGQGLEFLIYFQGNSAPDKSGLPSDRFSAERTGGSVSTLTIQRTQQEDSAVYLCASSSLGSYYGYTFGSGTRLTVV.

The J gene is TRBJ1-5, the V gene TRBV19; TRBD1 agrees at 8 bases. The germline gives CDR1 LNHDA, CDR2 SQIVND (reference sequence). V shed 2 bases and J 2 bases; nucleotides not matched to a gene: 14. This CDR3 region has 19 residues. CDR3 bases: TGTGCCAGTAGTATAAATTTTTTTTCGGCGACAGGGGGCAATCAGCCCCAGCATTTT. Encoded protein: CASSINFFSATGGNQPQHF.

V is TRBV2 and J is TRBJ2-2; D is ambiguous. The V end lost 8 bases, the J end lost 2 bases, and 9 bases lay between the germline ends. This CDR3 contains 13 residues. Germline CDR1 and CDR2: SNHLY and FYNNEI. CDR3 sequence (DNA): TGTGCCAGCGAGGAAAGTAACACCGGGGAGCTGTTTTTT. Amino acid sequence: CASEESNTGELFF.

V and J are TRBV6-1 and TRBJ2-7, with D perhaps TRBD2 (5 bases). The CDR3 loop spans 14 amino acids. V was trimmed by 1 base and J by 6 bases, leaving 13 bases between them. CDR1 and CDR2 (germline): MNHNS, SASEGT. The CDR3 DNA follows: TGTGCCAGCAGTGAAGTGGGCAGAAGCGGCGAGCAGTACTTC. It is translated as CASSEVGRSGEQYF.

This rearrangement joins TRBV4-2 to TRBJ1-3; the D is unclear. This CDR3 contains 16 residues. CDR1 is LGHNA, CDR2 YNFKEQ, per germline. V gave up 0 bases and J gave up 0 bases, with 9 bases separating them. This CDR3 reads CASSQDPGSSGNTIYF. For the CDR3, the DNA is TGTGCCAGCAGCCAAGACCCGGGGAGCTCTGGAAACACCATATATTTT.

V gene TRBV5-5 combines with J gene TRBJ2-5; the D gene is possibly TRBD1 (5 bases). There are 11 residues in the CDR3. The germline V and J ends were trimmed by 4 bases and 13 bases, with 14 bases remaining between them. Germline loops: CDR1 SGHKS, CDR2 YYEKEE (reference sequence). The CDR3 sequence: CASSLNKGLYF. The DNA for the CDR3 is TGTGCCAGCAGCCTCAACAAGGGGTTGTACTTC.

This chain connects TRBV10-3 to TRBJ2-7, with TRBD1 identical over 9 bases. Germline loops: CDR1 ENHRY, CDR2 SYGVKD. The V and J ends lost 0 bases and 6 bases, in that order; junction bases with no gene match: 6. This CDR3 has 15 residues. This CDR3 reads CAISESGDRVVEQYF. The CDR3 nucleotides are TGTGCCATCAGTGAGTCGGGGGACAGGGTCGTCGAGCAGTACTTC.